This passage covers 17 T cell receptor beta chains from one sample sequenced in a study of T cells in Graves' hyperthyroidism and ophthalmopathy. The TCR beta CDR3 regions underwent amplification using RNA transcripts as the source. The HTBI primer set drove a first-round RT-PCR of the TCR CDR3. TCRdb called the multiplex PCR reads again in MiXCR, with one record for every CDR3 protein. The table shows hundreds of thousands of distinct CDR3 sequences, with around 14% occurring only once. The sample was blood. The receptors here all came from a woman between 18 and 29 years old with Graves' hyperthyroidism.

This clonotype was observed many times. This chain's CDR3 is CAWSLGGTQYF. The CDR3 coding sequence is TGTGCCTGGTCACTAGGGGGTACGCAGTATTTT. The rearrangement uses TRBV30 and TRBJ2-3, with a possible D match to TRBD1 (6 bases). The CDR3 covers 11 residues. Germline V CDR1 and CDR2: GTSNPN, SVGIG (reference sequence). V lost 5 bases and J lost 8, with 11 bases in between.

CDR3 loop: CASRDPRGRGEKLFF. Written as DNA, the CDR3 is TGTGCCAGCAGAGATCCTCGGGGGCGAGGTGAAAAACTGTTTTTT. The chain carries TRBV28 and TRBJ1-4; D might be TRBD1 (6 bases). V lost 6 bases, J lost 7 bases, and 18 bases lay in between. This CDR3 has 15 residues. The germline CDR1 and CDR2 sequences are MDHEN and SYDVKM.

A few counts support this clonotype. The V and J genes are TRBV7-9 and TRBJ2-7, with 8 bases that match TRBD1. Germline trimming cut 5 bases from V and 6 bases from J; bases unmatched to any gene: 9. Germline values: CDR1 SEHNR, CDR2 FQNEAQ (reference sequence). The CDR3 is made up of 14 amino acids. The CDR3 loop reads CASSGDRLLGEQYF. The CDR3 DNA is TGTGCCAGCAGCGGGGACAGGCTTTTAGGCGAGCAGTACTTC. Combining the CDR3 with reference TRBV7-9 and TRBJ2-7 gives the whole variable domain DTGVSQNPRHKITKRGQNVTFRCDPISEHNRLYWYRQTLGQGPEFLTYFQNEAQLEKSRLLSDRFSAERPKGSFSTLEIQRTEQGDSAMYLCASSGDRLLGEQYFGPGTRLTVT.

This clonotype has at least ten counts. The CDR3 loop reads CASSPRAGQGSYEQYF. CDR3 in DNA: TGCGCCAGCAGCCCCCGGGCGGGACAGGGCTCCTACGAGCAGTACTTC. The V call is TRBV5-1, the J call TRBJ2-7, with 9 positions matching TRBD1. This CDR3 has 16 residues. Germline V lookup: CDR1 SGHRS, CDR2 YFSETQ. J was trimmed by 0 bases and V by 4 bases; bases with no gene match: 8.

This clonotype appeared many times. V is TRBV7-3 and J is TRBJ2-3; 11 positions match TRBD2. Germline-derived CDR1 and CDR2 are SGHTA and FQGTGA. This CDR3 is built from 17 residues. The V segment lost 4 bases and the J segment 5 bases; nucleotides outside the gene matches: 11. As DNA, the CDR3 is TGTGCCAGCAGCTCAAAGACTAGCGGGGCTCGGGGAGATACGCAGTATTTT. Amino acid sequence: CASSSKTSGARGDTQYF.

V usage is TRBV28 and J usage is TRBJ2-7, with 7 bases aligning to TRBD2. J lost 0 bases, V lost 5 bases, and 10 bases had no gene match. This CDR3 is built from 16 residues. Germline CDR1 is MDHEN and CDR2 is SYDVKM. CDR3 residues: CASSPIAGNPSYEQYF. The DNA of the CDR3 is TGTGCCAGCAGTCCAATAGCGGGCAATCCCTCCTACGAGCAGTACTTC.

The V and J genes are TRBV28 and TRBJ2-7; the D is unclear. The length of the CDR3 is 13 residues. The V end was cut by 6 bases, the J end by 2 bases, with 11 bases between. Germline loops: CDR1 MDHEN, CDR2 SYDVKM. The CDR3 protein is CASRGIMAYEQYF. As DNA, the CDR3 is TGTGCCAGCAGAGGGATTATGGCCTACGAGCAGTACTTC.

This clonotype has more than one count but fewer than ten. The V call is TRBV19, the J call TRBJ2-2, with 8 nucleotides matching TRBD2. CDR1 and CDR2 (germline): LNHDA, SQIVND (reference sequence). Losses at the gene ends were 5 bases for V and 6 bases for J; bases not matched to a gene: 8. CDR3 length equals 15 residues. Written as DNA, the CDR3 is TGTGCCAGTAGTCGGGAGGGGCCGGGGTCCGGGGAGCTGTTTTTT. This encodes CASSREGPGSGELFF.

This clonotype came up many times. The rearrangement uses TRBV28 and TRBJ1-6, with TRBD1 identical over 7 bases. This CDR3 comprises 13 residues. V lost 10 bases to trimming and J lost 7 bases; unmatched junction nucleotides: 7. The V gene's germline CDR1 is MDHEN and CDR2 SYDVKM. The CDR3 region has the DNA TGTGCCATCCTACAGGGGAGGAATTCACCCCTCCACTTT. Its protein product is CAILQGRNSPLHF.

The V and J genes are TRBV5-1 and TRBJ1-2; 7 bases are a match to TRBD1. The V gene's germline CDR1 is SGHRS and CDR2 YFSETQ. The CDR3 spans 14 residues. Unmatched junction bases numbered 6, after V lost 2 bases and J lost 5 bases. The CDR3 sequence: CASSFGTENYGYTF. CDR3 DNA: TGCGCCAGCAGCTTCGGGACAGAGAATTATGGCTACACCTTC.

Concerning this clonotype: One base away lies a much larger clone, so this may be a sequencing read error. The rearrangement links TRBV4-1 to TRBJ1-2; D may be TRBD1 (6 bases). Germline-derived CDR1 and CDR2 are MGHRA and YSYEKL. The CDR3 length is 14 residues. The V end lost 7 bases, the J end lost 8 bases, and 20 bases lay between the germline ends. CDR3 sequence reads: CASIGSTGLGGYTF. For the CDR3, the DNA is TGCGCCAGCATCGGTAGCACAGGGTTAGGAGGCTACACCTTC.

This clonotype was observed a few times. The rearrangement links TRBV6-1 to TRBJ1-5; no reliable D call. This CDR3 is 13 amino acids long. Trimming shortened V by 8 bases and J by 9 bases, and 17 bases separated the two germline ends. From germline, CDR1 is MNHNS and CDR2 SASEGT. This CDR3 is CASRPSDGRPQHF. The CDR3 nucleotides read TGTGCCAGCCGGCCCTCCGACGGTCGGCCCCAGCATTTT.

This clonotype was seen more than once but under ten times. The chain carries TRBV4-1 and TRBJ2-5, with D possibly matching TRBD1 (5 bases). The CDR3 runs 19 residues. V was shortened by 2 bases and J by 0 bases, with 22 bases between the two germline ends. Looked up from germline, CDR1 is MGHRA and CDR2 is YSYEKL. CDR3 loop: CASSQPRDRWATHQETQYF. Written as DNA, the CDR3 is TGCGCCAGCAGCCAACCCAGGGATCGTTGGGCCACGCACCAAGAGACCCAGTACTTC.

Many counts were recorded for this clonotype. The chain is built from TRBV19 and TRBJ1-5; D is ambiguous. Between the trimmed V and J ends, which lost 3 bases and 0 bases, there was a span of 6 bases. The CDR3 totals 14 residues. Germline loops: CDR1 LNHDA, CDR2 SQIVND (reference sequence). CDR3 in DNA: TGTGCCAGTAGTATGGCAGATAGCAATCAGCCCCAGCATTTT. This encodes CASSMADSNQPQHF. Full variable domain (outside the CDR3, taken from reference TRBV19 and TRBJ1-5): DGGITQSPKYLFRKEGQNVTLSCEQNLNHDAMYWYRQDPGQGLRLIYYSQIVNDFQKGDIAEGYSVSREKKESFPLTVTSAQKNPTAFYLCASSMADSNQPQHFGDGTRLSIL.

This rearrangement joins TRBV10-3 to TRBJ2-5; TRBD2 matches 9 bases. The CDR3 consists of 15 residues. J lost 2 bases, V lost 3 bases, and 4 bases had no gene match. Germline CDR1 is ENHRY and CDR2 is SYGVKD. The CDR3 reads CAISDPTSGQETQYF. DNA for the CDR3: TGTGCCATCAGTGACCCCACTAGCGGGCAAGAGACCCAGTACTTC.

This clonotype was seen a handful of times. This chain uses TRBV5-6 with TRBJ2-7, with D uncertain. V was shortened by 1 base and J by 3 bases, with 14 bases between the two germline ends. Per the germline V gene, CDR1 is SGHDT and CDR2 is YYEEEE. The CDR3 contains 15 residues. The CDR3 DNA reads TGTGCCAGCAGCTTGAACCATGGTAAAGGCTACGAGCAGTACTTC. The encoded protein is CASSLNHGKGYEQYF.

This clonotype was counted ten times or more. In DNA form, the CDR3 reads TGTGCCAGCAGTTTATCGAGATTACCCGCCACAGATACGCAGTATTTT. This sequence encodes CASSLSRLPATDTQYF. This rearrangement joins TRBV27 to TRBJ2-3; D ambiguous. V was cut by 0 bases and J by 2 bases, with 12 bases left in between. There are 16 residues in the CDR3. Germline CDR1 and CDR2: MNHEY and SMNVEV (reference sequence).